The entry that follows covers one TCR beta chain sequence. This sample stems from a study of graft-versus-host responses after intestinal transplantation. Study information: Recipients uniformly received anti-thymocyte globulin induction, followed by tacrolimus and steroids for around 3 years.

TCRdb keeps only in-frame clones here, not all; method: immunoSEQ multiplex PCR. The sample records some 70,000 clones, roughly 90% being singletons. The clonotype was recovered from a human patient who received an intestinal transplant, so some T cells may come from the graft donor. The specimen was bone marrow, collected 734 days after intestinal transplantation.

CDR3 sequence reads: CSTTGTPNYGYTF. The CDR3 DNA reads as TGCAGCACAACGGGTACCCCGAACTATGGCTACACCTTC. The rearrangement uses TRBV29-1 and TRBJ1-2; no clear D. There are 13 residues in the CDR3. Germline V gives CDR1 SQVTM, CDR2 ANQGSEA. Between the trimmed V and J ends, which lost 8 bases and 2 bases, there was a span of 15 bases.